This T cell receptor (beta chain) was captured by sequencing in a study of control samples from healthy donors and cancer patients. Method: immunoSEQ multiplex PCR; TCRdb's copy keeps in-frame clones and lacks some. Of 70,000 to 95,000 clones listed, approximately 93% are singletons. This receptor was identified in a woman aged 30 to 39 in good health. The specimen sequenced was blood.

The CDR3 here is CASSSAMAGVREQYF. DNA of the CDR3: TGTGCCAGCAGCTCCGCGATGGCGGGGGTACGGGAGCAGTACTTC. The V gene is TRBV7-9, the J gene TRBJ2-7; 7 bases align to TRBD2. The CDR3 extends over 15 amino acids. Unmatched junction bases numbered 13, after V lost 4 bases and J lost 7 bases. CDR1 and CDR2 from the germline V gene are SEHNR and FQNEAQ (reference sequence).